These 24 T cell receptor beta chains originate from one sample sequenced in a study of identifying expanded T cells in peripheral blood. The table came from immunoSEQ multiplex PCR; TCRdb's copy has only in-frame clones and leaves some out. The table lists over 85,000 clones, about 85% of them singletons. Specimen: blood. These receptor sequences come from a person aged 18 to 75 in good health.

The chain carries TRBV6-1 and TRBJ1-6; D gene unclear. The CDR3 sequence is 18 residues long. Germline V CDR1 and CDR2: MNHNS, SASEGT. V gave up 4 bases and J gave up 7 bases, with 23 bases separating them. The CDR3 protein is CASSAYSWEGALNSPLHF. Here the CDR3 DNA reads TGTGCCAGCAGTGCCTACTCATGGGAGGGAGCCCTAAATTCACCCCTCCACTTT.

The chain carries TRBV5-6 and TRBJ2-6; no reliable D call. The CDR3 spans 15 residues. The germline V gene encodes CDR1 SGHDT and CDR2 YYEEEE. V lost 4 bases to trimming and J lost 2 bases, with 10 bases between them. The CDR3, as DNA: TGTGCCAGCAGCACCTCAATTGCTGGGGCCAACGTCCTGACTTTC. It translates to CASSTSIAGANVLTF.

CDR3 residues: CASSRLRIVEVRDAARGTQYF. The CDR3, as DNA: TGTGCCAGCTCACGACTCCGCATTGTCGAGGTGCGGGACGCGGCAAGGGGGACCCAGTACTTC. The chain is built from TRBV18 and TRBJ2-5, with a weak D call TRBD2 (6 bases). V gave up 4 bases and J gave up 7 bases, with 37 bases separating them. Germline values: CDR1 KGHSH, CDR2 LQKENI. This CDR3 contains 21 residues.

For the CDR3, the DNA is TGCGCCAGCAGCCAAACCCCGGGACTAGCTACAATTGAGCAGTTCTTC. Encoded protein: CASSQTPGLATIEQFF. The chain combines TRBV4-1 with TRBJ2-1, with 9 bases that match TRBD2. V lost 2 bases to trimming and J lost 9 bases; unmatched junction nucleotides: 11. Germline V gives CDR1 MGHRA, CDR2 YSYEKL. This CDR3 region has 16 residues.

This chain links TRBV19 with TRBJ1-5, with 7 bases matching TRBD1. The CDR3 consists of 14 residues. CDR1 and CDR2 (germline): LNHDA, SQIVND (reference sequence). Trimming at V came to 7 bases and at J to 1 base, leaving 4 bases not matched to a gene. CDR3 loop: CASTLGQSNQPQHF. In nucleotides, the CDR3 is TGTGCCAGTACCCTGGGACAGAGCAATCAGCCCCAGCATTTT.

The chain links TRBV4-1 to TRBJ2-5, with TRBD1 matching over 8 bases. CDR3 length: 14 residues. Germline values: CDR1 MGHRA, CDR2 YSYEKL. After removal of 3 bases from V and 11 bases from J, the junction contained 11 bases not matched to a gene. CDR3 region: CASSHGQGIEEQYF. CDR3 coding DNA: TGCGCCAGCAGCCACGGACAGGGAATAGAGGAGCAGTACTTC.

The chain has TRBV18 and TRBJ1-2; maybe TRBD1 (6 bases). The CDR3 is 15 residues long. The germline V gene has CDR1 KGHSH and CDR2 LQKENI. V shed 0 bases and J shed 7 bases, with 15 bases lying between them. This CDR3 is CASSPPGQPLSGYTF. CDR3 sequence (DNA): TGTGCCAGCTCACCACCGGGACAACCCTTGAGTGGCTACACCTTC.

The chain employs TRBV21-1 and TRBJ2-7; the table's D call of TRBD1 was not tested on the DNA. TRBV21-1 is marked as a pseudogene. There are 18 residues in the CDR3. The CDR3 protein is CASSKKCQRTGRSYEQYF. CDR3 bases: TGTGCCAGCAGCAAAAAATGCCAGAGGACAGGCCGCTCCTACGAGCAGTACTTC.

This clone was counted a few times. The chain links TRBV10-3 to TRBJ1-6; 8 bases match TRBD1. The CDR3 is 15 amino acids. Germline trimming cut 2 bases from V and 8 bases from J; bases unmatched to any gene: 5. Per the germline V gene, CDR1 is ENHRY and CDR2 is SYGVKD. The DNA for the CDR3 is TGTGCCATCAGTGAGAGGACAGGGAACGATTCACCCCTCCACTTT. Its protein is CAISERTGNDSPLHF.

The J gene is TRBJ1-5, the V gene TRBV19; a possible D gene is TRBD1 (6 bases). From germline, CDR1 is LNHDA and CDR2 SQIVND (reference sequence). V lost 5 bases and J lost 4, with 12 bases in between. The CDR3 is made up of 14 amino acids. The CDR3 region is CASSWGPGNQPQHF. Written as DNA, the CDR3 is TGTGCCAGTAGTTGGGGGCCTGGGAATCAGCCCCAGCATTTT.

The chain links TRBV5-4 to TRBJ1-6; 10 bases agree with TRBD1. The length of the CDR3 is 17 residues. The germline gives CDR1 SGHNT, CDR2 YYREEE (reference sequence). After removal of 3 bases from V and 7 bases from J, the junction contained 10 bases not matched to a gene. CDR3 region: CASSSGQGPRGNSPLHF. The CDR3 nucleotides are TGTGCCAGCAGCTCGGGACAGGGGCCTCGAGGAAATTCACCCCTCCACTTT. The whole variable domain, remainder taken from reference TRBV5-4 and TRBJ1-6, is ETGVTQSPTHLIKTRGQQVTLRCSSQSGHNTVSWYQQALGQGPQFIFQYYREEENGRGNFPPRFSGLQFPNYSSELNVNALELDDSALYLCASSSGQGPRGNSPLHFGNGTRLTVT.

The V call is TRBV30, the J call TRBJ2-7; the D call may be TRBD1 or TRBD2 (5 bases each). Germline V gene data show CDR1 as GTSNPN and CDR2 as SVGIG (reference sequence). V lost 2 bases to trimming and J lost 3 bases, with 14 bases between them. CDR3 length: 14 residues. This CDR3 is CAWSITGTYYEQYF. The CDR3 coding sequence is TGTGCCTGGAGTATTACCGGGACCTACTACGAGCAGTACTTC.

The V and J genes are TRBV30 and TRBJ2-2, with D uncertain. CDR3 length equals 12 residues. Trimming stripped 3 bases from V and 1 base from J, with 3 bases between. Looked up from germline, CDR1 is GTSNPN and CDR2 is SVGIG (reference sequence). DNA of the CDR3: TGTGCCTGGAGCAGGAACACCGGGGAGCTGTTTTTT. Protein: CAWSRNTGELFF.

This clone was counted many times. The chain links TRBV19 to TRBJ1-5; D is possibly TRBD1 (5 bases). Germline V lookup: CDR1 LNHDA, CDR2 SQIVND (reference sequence). This CDR3 has 14 residues. The V gene lost 3 bases and the J gene lost 6 bases, with 12 bases spanning the gap. CDR3 region: CASSITGGGQPQHF. The CDR3 DNA is TGTGCCAGTAGTATTACGGGGGGGGGTCAGCCCCAGCATTTT.

The rearrangement joins TRBV7-6 to TRBJ2-6, with D tentatively TRBD2 (5 bases). This CDR3 is 15 amino acids long. Germline CDR1 and CDR2: SGHVS and FNYEAQ. Deletions cut 1 base from V and 7 bases from J, with 11 bases between. CDR3: CASSLVHGGANVLTF. The CDR3 nucleotides read TGTGCCAGCAGCTTAGTACACGGAGGCGCCAACGTCCTGACTTTC.

This clone rates as medium-sized (0.01 to 0.1%). The gene calls are TRBV27 and TRBJ1-5; D perhaps matches TRBD1 (5 bases). V was cut by 1 base and J by 3 bases, with 13 bases left in between. Germline loops: CDR1 MNHEY, CDR2 SMNVEV (reference sequence). The CDR3 extends over 16 amino acids. CDR3 residues: CASSLYGGGINQPQHF. DNA for the CDR3: TGTGCCAGCAGTTTATATGGGGGGGGTATCAATCAGCCCCAGCATTTT.

The gene calls are TRBV7-2 and TRBJ1-1, with 8 bases matching TRBD1. After removal of 2 bases from V and 4 bases from J, the junction contained 3 bases not matched to a gene. This CDR3 contains 14 residues. From germline, CDR1 is SGHTA and CDR2 FQGNSA. CDR3 DNA sequence: TGTGCCAGCAGCTTAACACAGGGGGGCACTGAAGCTTTCTTT. Amino acid sequence: CASSLTQGGTEAFF.

In its sample, this clone was seen a few times. The gene calls are TRBV2 and TRBJ1-6, with D unclear. With 1 base removed from V and 10 bases from J, the gap between germline ends came to 20 bases. This CDR3 has 17 residues. Germline CDR1 and CDR2: SNHLY and FYNNEI. In DNA form, the CDR3 reads TGTGCCAGCAGTGAAGGGGTTGGAGGCAGGCGGGGATCACCCCTCCACTTT. It is translated as CASSEGVGGRRGSPLHF.

The chain is built from TRBV4-3 and TRBJ2-5, with TRBD1 matching 9 bases. V lost 1 base, J lost 5 bases, and 8 bases stayed unmatched. The V gene's germline CDR1 is LGHNA and CDR2 YSLEER. There are 16 residues in the CDR3. For the CDR3, the DNA is TGCGCCAGCAGCCAAGCCTGGACAGGGGTCGTCGAGACCCAGTACTTC. This gives the protein CASSQAWTGVVETQYF.

The chain carries TRBV5-7 and TRBJ2-2; D possibly corresponds to TRBD2 (6 bases). TRBV5-7 is known as an ORF, though its function is uncertain. The ends were cut back, 4 bases at V and 6 bases at J, with 10 bases in the middle. The CDR3 consists of 13 residues. In DNA form, the CDR3 reads TGTGCCAGCAGCGGGCGGGGTTCCGGGGAGCTGTTTTTT. It translates to CASSGRGSGELFF.

V gene TRBV11-2 combines with J gene TRBJ2-3, with D possibly called TRBD1 or TRBD2 (5 bases each). The CDR3 has 18 amino acids. Germline-derived CDR1 and CDR2 are SGHAT and FQNNGV. V shed 2 bases and J shed 0 bases, with 18 bases lying between them. The chain's CDR3 is CASSLFIRLGASTDTQYF. Written as DNA, the CDR3 is TGTGCCAGCAGCTTATTTATCCGGCTCGGGGCTAGCACAGATACGCAGTATTTT.

The chain has TRBV7-8 and TRBJ2-7; no clear D. V was shortened by 6 bases and J by 0 bases, with 12 bases between the two germline ends. This CDR3 is 14 amino acids long. The germline CDR1 and CDR2 sequences are SGHVS and FQNEAQ. The CDR3 loop reads CASRPSHDSYEQYF. Here the CDR3 DNA reads TGTGCCAGCAGGCCTTCACATGACTCCTACGAGCAGTACTTC. The complete variable domain, with remaining parts taken from reference TRBV7-8 and TRBJ2-7, reads GAGVSQSPRYKVAKRGQDVALRCDPISGHVSLFWYQQALGQGPEFLTYFQNEAQLDKSGLPSDRFFAERPEGSVSTLKIQRTQQEDSAVYLCASRPSHDSYEQYFGPGTRLTVT.

J is TRBJ2-1 and V is TRBV19; 9 positions agree with TRBD1. V trimming: 5 bases; J trimming: 8 bases; junction bases outside the gene matches: 13. Looked up from germline, CDR1 is LNHDA and CDR2 is SQIVND (reference sequence). This CDR3 comprises 16 residues. CDR3 in DNA: TGTGCCAGTAGTCCTCTCACAGGGGGCGCCTTCGATGAGCAGTTCTTC. It translates to CASSPLTGGAFDEQFF.

The chain couples TRBV11-3 to TRBJ2-6, with unresolved D. Looked up from germline, CDR1 is SGHNT and CDR2 is YENEEA. CDR3 length: 14 amino acids. V lost 2 bases and J 0 bases, leaving 2 bases between the germline ends. CDR3 coding DNA: TGTGCCAGCAGCTTATCCTCTGGGGCCAACGTCCTGACTTTC. It yields the protein CASSLSSGANVLTF.